Following are 21 T cell receptor beta chains from one sample sequenced in a study of cytomegalovirus exposure and HLA in healthy donors. The PCR was carried out with 60 Vbeta primers and 13 Jbeta primers. The assay was immunoSEQ multiplex PCR, and TCRdb's table has in-frame clones only and misses some. The sample carries approximately 150,000 clones, approximately 71% recorded once. Sequencing was carried out using PBMCs. The receptors come from a man between 18 and 29 years old in good health and CMV-seropositive.

This clone was counted only a few times. The chain recombines TRBV7-9 with TRBJ2-5; 11 bases fit TRBD2. CDR1 is SEHNR and CDR2 is FQNEAQ in the germline V gene (reference sequence). The J segment lost 1 base and the V segment lost 4 bases, leaving 5 bases of the junction unmatched. The CDR3 loop spans 16 amino acids. Here the CDR3 DNA reads TGTGCCAGCAGCTACTTAGCGGGAGGGGGCCAAGAGACCCAGTACTTC. Its translation: CASSYLAGGGQETQYF. Full variable domain (outside the CDR3, taken from reference TRBV7-9 and TRBJ2-5): DTGVSQNPRHKITKRGQNVTFRCDPISEHNRLYWYRQTLGQGPEFLTYFQNEAQLEKSRLLSDRFSAERPKGSFSTLEIQRTEQGDSAMYLCASSYLAGGGQETQYFGPGTRLLVL.

This clone was seen a handful of times. V usage is TRBV18 and J usage is TRBJ2-1, with 7 bases lining up with TRBD1. With 0 bases clipped from V and 0 bases from J, the junction kept 2 bases outside the gene matches. Germline V gene data show CDR1 as KGHSH and CDR2 as LQKENI. The length of the CDR3 is 16 residues. The CDR3 nucleotides read TGTGCCAGCTCACCACCAGGGGGCAACTCCTACAATGAGCAGTTCTTC. This gives the protein CASSPPGGNSYNEQFF.

The rearrangement joins TRBV18 to TRBJ2-1, with D hard to call. CDR1 and CDR2 from the germline V gene are KGHSH and LQKENI. This CDR3 is built from 13 residues. The ends were cut back, 4 bases at V and 8 bases at J, with 12 bases in the middle. DNA of the CDR3: TGTGCCAGCTCACGCCCAGGCAGAGATGAGCAGTTCTTC. Protein product: CASSRPGRDEQFF.

This clone was recorded only once. The V and J genes are TRBV19 and TRBJ1-5, with a weak D call TRBD1 (5 bases). CDR1 is LNHDA and CDR2 is SQIVND in the germline V gene (reference sequence). This CDR3 contains 14 residues. Trimming took 7 bases from V and 3 from J, leaving 13 bases between them. The CDR3 loop reads CASTPGGANQPQHF. The CDR3 DNA is TGTGCCAGTACCCCTGGCGGGGCCAATCAGCCCCAGCATTTT.

This clone was recorded a few times. The gene calls are TRBV21-1 and TRBJ2-7; TRBD2 is the table's D call, not checked against the DNA. TRBV21-1 is reported as a pseudogene. This CDR3 region has 16 residues. CDR3 amino acids: CASSRQGGAGKNEQYF. CDR3 nucleotide sequence: TGTGCCAGCAGCCGGCAGGGCGGGGCGGGTAAGAACGAGCAGTACTTC.

The table lists this clone with a count of one. This chain links TRBV30 with TRBJ1-6; D unresolved. The V gene lost 1 base and the J gene lost 7 bases, with 11 bases spanning the gap. Germline V lookup: CDR1 GTSNPN, CDR2 SVGIG (reference sequence). CDR3 size: 14 residues. The CDR3 sequence is CAWSEEIGNSPLHF. The DNA of the CDR3 is TGTGCCTGGAGTGAAGAAATCGGGAATTCACCCCTCCACTTT.

This chain uses TRBV2 with TRBJ1-1; 7 nucleotides align to TRBD1. Looked up from germline, CDR1 is SNHLY and CDR2 is FYNNEI. The CDR3 loop spans 14 amino acids. Germline trimming cut 8 bases from V and 1 base from J; bases unmatched to any gene: 7. This chain's CDR3 is CASGRTGWNTEAFF. The CDR3 coding sequence is TGTGCCAGCGGACGGACAGGATGGAACACTGAAGCTTTCTTT.

The chain couples TRBV18 to TRBJ2-1; a possible D gene is TRBD1 (6 bases). The germline V gene encodes CDR1 KGHSH and CDR2 LQKENI. The CDR3 has 18 residues. Trimming shortened V by 4 bases and J by 0 bases, and 19 bases separated the two germline ends. CDR3 DNA: TGTGCCAGCTCACACCCTACAGGGTTTCAAGGCTCCTACAATGAGCAGTTCTTC. This translates into CASSHPTGFQGSYNEQFF.

The chain is built from TRBV28 and TRBJ1-2; D is unclear. The V end was cut by 9 bases, the J end by 3 bases, with 17 bases between. CDR3 length: 14 residues. From germline, CDR1 is MDHEN and CDR2 SYDVKM. CDR3 nucleotide sequence: TGTGCCAGTGAAGTTGGTAGCGGGGACTATGGCTACACCTTC. Translated, it gives CASEVGSGDYGYTF.

The chain uses TRBV2 and TRBJ2-1, with TRBD2 matching 10 bases. Germline lookup yields CDR1 SNHLY and CDR2 FYNNEI. J was trimmed by 3 bases and V by 4 bases; bases with no gene match: 6. The CDR3 is made up of 16 amino acids. The CDR3 coding sequence is TGTGCCAGCAGTGGGTCACTAGCGGGAAACTACAATGAGCAGTTCTTC. It codes for CASSGSLAGNYNEQFF.

The rearrangement uses TRBV5-1 and TRBJ2-5; D perhaps matches TRBD2 (6 bases). Between the trimmed V and J ends, which lost 2 bases and 0 bases, there was a span of 8 bases. There are 14 residues in the CDR3. CDR1 and CDR2 from the germline V gene are SGHRS and YFSETQ. In DNA, the CDR3 is TGCGCCAGCAGCTTTGGCGGGGACCAAGAGACCCAGTACTTC. Translated: CASSFGGDQETQYF.

The CDR3 sequence: CASSPDREGYQPQHF. CDR3 nucleotide sequence: TGTGCCAGCAGTCCGGACAGGGAGGGTTACCAGCCCCAGCATTTT. This chain connects TRBV27 to TRBJ1-5; 8 bases are a match to TRBD1. The germline V gene has CDR1 MNHEY and CDR2 SMNVEV (reference sequence). There are 15 residues in the CDR3. J was trimmed by 7 bases and V by 5 bases; bases with no gene match: 10.

This clone was detected only a few times. V and J are TRBV28 and TRBJ2-7; weak D call: TRBD2 (5 bases). Trimming shortened V by 1 base and J by 5 bases, and 18 bases separated the two germline ends. Germline CDR1 is MDHEN and CDR2 is SYDVKM. The CDR3 runs 16 residues. CDR3 sequence: CASSLSYSTAGDEQYF. CDR3 in DNA: TGTGCCAGCAGTTTATCCTATTCGACGGCCGGGGACGAGCAGTACTTC. Full variable domain (missing parts from reference TRBV28 and TRBJ2-7): DVKVTQSSRYLVKRTGEKVFLECVQDMDHENMFWYRQDPGLGLRLIYFSYDVKMKEKGDIPEGYSVSREKKERFSLILESASTNQTSMYLCASSLSYSTAGDEQYFGPGTRLTVT.

The chain joins TRBV5-4 to TRBJ2-5, with 9 bases lining up with TRBD2. Trimming removed 4 bases from V and 2 bases from J; junction bases left unmatched: 9. Per the germline V gene, CDR1 is SGHNT and CDR2 is YYREEE (reference sequence). CDR3 size: 16 residues. For the CDR3, the DNA is TGTGCCAGCAGCCCTATAGCGGGAGCAGGACAAGAGACCCAGTACTTC. Amino acid sequence: CASSPIAGAGQETQYF.

On this clone itself: A read error may produce the germline difference seen at one junction end. The chain employs TRBV7-7 and TRBJ2-1; 15 positions match TRBD2. The CDR3 is 16 amino acids. Germline V gives CDR1 SSHAT, CDR2 FNYEAQ (reference sequence). The DNA for the CDR3 is TGTGCTAGCAGCTTAGCCGGGGGACTAGCGGGAGGAGAGCAGTTCTTC. This sequence encodes CASSLAGGLAGGEQFF.

This chain connects TRBV7-9 to TRBJ2-5; D is possibly TRBD1 (5 bases). The germline V gene has CDR1 SEHNR and CDR2 FQNEAQ (reference sequence). The V gene lost 4 bases and the J gene lost 7 bases, with 13 bases spanning the gap. The CDR3 has 13 amino acids. CDR3 in amino acids: CASSSPRQGTQYF. The CDR3 DNA follows: TGTGCCAGCAGCTCCCCCCGGCAGGGGACCCAGTACTTC.

The rearrangement links TRBV6-5 to TRBJ2-7; D may be TRBD1 (6 bases). CDR3 length: 14 amino acids. The V end was cut by 4 bases, the J end by 0 bases, with 10 bases between. Germline V gives CDR1 MNHEY, CDR2 SVGAGI. The CDR3 is CASSSRTDSYEQYF. The CDR3 DNA is TGTGCCAGCAGTTCCAGGACAGACTCCTACGAGCAGTACTTC.

The chain recombines TRBV5-1 with TRBJ2-7; 10 nucleotides match TRBD1. This CDR3 is built from 15 residues. Germline V gene data show CDR1 as SGHRS and CDR2 as YFSETQ. V gave up 0 bases and J gave up 3 bases; unmatched junction bases: 3. CDR3 nucleotide sequence: TGCGCCAGCAGCTTGGGACAGGGGGCGCTCTACGAGCAGTACTTC. Its translation is CASSLGQGALYEQYF.

The chain uses TRBV5-6 and TRBJ2-1, with 9 positions matching TRBD1. Germline lookup yields CDR1 SGHDT and CDR2 YYEEEE. V lost 3 bases to trimming and J lost 7 bases; unmatched junction nucleotides: 2. This CDR3 spans 13 amino acids. The DNA of the CDR3 is TGTGCCAGCAGCTCCGGGACAGGGAATGAGCAGTTCTTC. Translation: CASSSGTGNEQFF.

The chain joins TRBV9 to TRBJ2-1, with D unclear. The CDR3 totals 11 residues. V was trimmed by 4 bases and J by 12 bases, leaving 11 bases between them. Germline CDR1 reads SGDLS; CDR2 reads YYNGEE. The CDR3 sequence is CASSSSSGQFF. As DNA, the CDR3 is TGTGCCAGCAGCTCGTCTTCAGGGCAGTTCTTC.

On this clone itself: Sequence at one end of the junction differs from germline and may be a read error. Different DNA sequences within this sample yield the same CDR3. The chain joins TRBV13 to TRBJ2-3; 14 bases are shared with TRBD2. This CDR3 is 15 amino acids long. CDR1 and CDR2 (germline): PRHDT, FYEKMQ (reference sequence). The CDR3 is CASRRLAGGLDTQYF. In DNA form, the CDR3 reads TGCGCCAGCCGACGACTAGCGGGAGGGCTAGATACGCAGTATTTT.